This T cell receptor beta chain was documented in a study of cytomegalovirus exposure and HLA in healthy donors. At the level of the study: Unique TCR beta sequences numbering 95 million to 130 million came from 150 million to 200 million T cells in an earlier analysis.

Between the trimmed V and J ends, which lost 0 bases and 0 bases, there was a span of 9 bases. The germline V gene has CDR1 MGHRA and CDR2 YSYEKL. CDR3 size: 15 residues. This PCR relied on a set of 60 Vbeta primers and 13 Jbeta primers. The table came from immunoSEQ multiplex PCR; TCRdb's copy has only in-frame clones and leaves some out. Altogether 150,000 to 200,000 clones are present, almost 85% being singletons, with the ten largest covering over 2%. Sequenced: PBMCs. The rearrangement links TRBV4-1 to TRBJ2-7, with D maybe TRBD2 (6 bases). The TCR was taken from a woman in her forties or fifties in good health and CMV-seronegative. The CDR3 nucleotides read TGCGCCAGCAGCCAAGATCTCGGGGGCTCCTACGAGCAGTACTTC. Translation gives CASSQDLGGSYEQYF.